The text below deals with one TCR beta chain. Its specificity is not known. The sample's treatment: roughly 19 received Ad26.COV2.S at low or high dose, single or two shots; five or six received placebo; per-sample allocation not given. Sample collection was performed on day 63 after the first vaccine or placebo injection. The data belong to a study of Ad26.COV2.S vaccination and SARS-CoV-2 variants. Germline loops: CDR1 SGHAT, CDR2 FQDESV (reference sequence). V was pared by 4 bases and J by 7 bases, with 8 bases of the junction left unmatched. This CDR3 is built from 14 residues. Study results and caveats: Once vaccination had occurred, spike-specific CD8+ and CD4+ T cell responses reportedly showed substantial breadth.

Libraries were prepared by immunoSEQ multiplex PCR; TCRdb keeps only in-frame clonotypes and omits some of them. Among hundreds of thousands of clones listed, 85% to 90% were seen once. This chain joins TRBV11-1 and TRBJ1-1; TRBD1 matches at 8 bases. Sequences were derived from peripheral blood, sampled in a trial of Ad26.COV2.S vaccine versus placebo. The source is a person aged 18-65 years who received the Ad26.COV2.S COVID-19 vaccine or a placebo. The CDR3 loop is CASSSQGAPDEAFF. CDR3 in DNA: TGTGCCAGCAGCTCTCAGGGGGCGCCTGATGAAGCTTTCTTT.